A single sample gave rise to the 10 T cell receptor beta chains below, sequenced in a study of blood T cells in healthy people across ages. A J-beta primer mix and a sample-barcoded 5' primer were used in a second PCR of roughly 6 to 12 cycles. TCRdb used MiXCR to reprocess the 5' RACE reads, holding one entry per CDR3 protein. The sample has fewer than 600,000 distinct CDR3 sequences; about 26% are singletons. These data also formed part of another study, on T cells of mothers and their children.

The sequenced sample consisted of blood. These receptors all come from a boy aged 2 to 10 in good health.

In this sample, this clonotype turned up a few times. In DNA form, the CDR3 reads TGTGCCAGCAGTTTTCGACAGACCGTCTATGGGCGGGAGACCCAGTACTTC. Residues: CASSFRQTVYGRETQYF. The chain uses TRBV12-3 or TRBV12-4 and TRBJ2-5, with D possibly TRBD1 on 5 matching bases. The V gene lost 3 bases and the J gene lost 5 bases, with 22 bases spanning the gap. The CDR3 runs to 17 residues.

V and J are TRBV6-1 and TRBJ2-2; 9 bases line up with TRBD2. V lost 5 bases and J lost 5; bases outside the gene matches: 9. In germline, CDR1 is MNHNS, CDR2 SASEGT. CDR3 length: 16 residues. The CDR3 here is CASSRSGRIETGELFF. CDR3 bases: TGTGCCAGCAGTCGAAGCGGGAGGATTGAGACCGGGGAGCTGTTTTTT.

This chain connects TRBV6-2 or TRBV6-3 to TRBJ2-2; 11 nucleotides match TRBD1. CDR3 length: 14 amino acids. Trimming at V came to 11 bases and at J to 2 bases, leaving 4 bases not matched to a gene. The germline gives CDR1 MNHEY, CDR2 SVGEGT. CDR3: CAGRTGGNTGELFF. Here the CDR3 DNA reads TGTGCCGGAAGGACAGGGGGCAACACCGGGGAGCTGTTTTTT.

The genes are TRBV14 and TRBJ2-7, with a tentative D call TRBD2 (5 bases). Gene TRBJ2-1 matches the end of the DNA better, so the J call may be wrong. Germline lookup yields CDR1 SGHDN and CDR2 FVKESK. The CDR3 contains 13 residues. The CDR3 here is CASRGRAVVEQFF. The CDR3 DNA reads TGTGCCAGCAGAGGAAGAGCGGTAGTAGAGCAGTTCTTC.

This clonotype was picked up a small number of times. The CDR3 protein is CSALTSGGFQETQYF. CDR3 coding DNA: TGCAGTGCCTTGACTAGCGGGGGGTTTCAAGAGACCCAGTACTTC. The chain employs TRBV20-1 and TRBJ2-5; 13 nucleotides align to TRBD2. V was clipped by 6 bases and J by 2 bases; unmatched bases: 6. The CDR3 spans 15 residues. Germline assignment: CDR1 DFQATT and CDR2 SNEGSKA (reference sequence).

This CDR3 is CASSLWQGVLSSYNEQFF. CDR3 nucleotide sequence: TGTGCCAGCAGTTTATGGCAGGGGGTGCTAAGCTCCTACAATGAGCAGTTCTTC. This chain uses TRBV12-3 or TRBV12-4 with TRBJ2-1; 7 positions agree with TRBD1. The CDR3 has 18 amino acids. Unmatched junction bases numbered 10, after V lost 2 bases and J lost 0 bases.

The chain joins TRBV3-1 to TRBJ2-5; 10 nucleotides line up with TRBD2. CDR1 and CDR2 (germline): LGHDT, YNNKEL (reference sequence). The CDR3 is made up of 15 amino acids. The V gene end was trimmed by 0 bases and the J gene end by 5 bases; junction bases not matched to a gene: 3. This chain's CDR3 is CASSQDGSGGETQYF. The CDR3 nucleotides read TGTGCCAGCAGCCAAGATGGTAGCGGGGGGGAGACCCAGTACTTC.

The V and J genes are TRBV4-1 and TRBJ2-3; no definite D call. The CDR3 runs to 16 residues. Germline V gene data show CDR1 as MGHRA and CDR2 as YSYEKL. V was cut by 0 bases and J by 3 bases, with 13 bases left in between. CDR3 sequence: CASSQEGSYVTDTQYF. As DNA, the CDR3 is TGCGCCAGCAGCCAAGAAGGGTCCTATGTGACAGATACGCAGTATTTT.

The chain joins TRBV7-2 to TRBJ1-2; tentatively, D is TRBD1 (6 bases). Trimming pared 0 bases from V and 1 base from J, leaving 18 bases between. Germline loops: CDR1 SGHTA, CDR2 FQGNSA. The CDR3 runs 18 residues. The CDR3 nucleotides read TGTGCCAGCAGCTTAGCTTATGCCGGACAGCCAAGTAACTATGGCTACACCTTC. Translated, it gives CASSLAYAGQPSNYGYTF.

V and J are TRBV3-1 and TRBJ2-5; D is unresolved. Germline V CDR1 and CDR2: LGHDT, YNNKEL (reference sequence). The CDR3 is 18 amino acids. Trimming removed 0 bases at V and 0 bases at J, with 17 bases between. The CDR3 is CASSQERLQTPYQETQYF. The CDR3 DNA reads as TGTGCCAGCAGCCAAGAGAGACTTCAAACACCCTACCAAGAGACCCAGTACTTC.